Here is one TCR beta chain with its context. Its antigen is currently unknown. The data belong to a study of response to subunit inactivated influenza vaccine. Overall study findings and caveats: With each seasonal influenza vaccination, the authors suggested, few new T cells are recruited.

V shed 9 bases and J shed 1 base, with 13 bases lying between them. Per the germline V gene, CDR1 is LGHNA and CDR2 is YSLEER. The length of the CDR3 is 13 residues. TCRdb used MiXCR to reprocess the RT-PCR reads, holding one entry per CDR3 protein. The profile shows about 650,000 distinct CDR3 sequences, 14% of them singletons. The sample in question was PBMCs from blood, obtained around two weeks before vaccination. The V and J genes are TRBV4-3 and TRBJ2-7; weak D call: TRBD2 (5 bases). The clonotype originates from a man aged 50 to 60 who received an inactivated influenza vaccine. CDR3 protein: CASSEDGSYEQYF. CDR3 DNA sequence: TGCGCCAGTAGCGAGGATGGGTCCTACGAGCAGTACTTC.